The following is a TCR beta chain sequence with its context. Its antigen remains unknown. Healthy bone marrow donors formed the donor group. This CDR3 has 17 amino acids. V lost 7 bases and J lost 4, with 23 bases in between. Germline values: CDR1 SEHNR, CDR2 FQNEAQ (reference sequence). The data derive from a study of cytomegalovirus exposure and HLA in healthy donors. Overall study: There were roughly 80 million unique TCRs (from HLA-typed donors) in an early data release.

Study conclusions and caveats: Analysis performed later showed TCR beta chains linked to HLA being more clonally expanded than equally common others. In a later analysis, a missense DCLRE1C variant was linked to TCR beta V- and J-gene trimming.

In the PCR, 60 Vbeta and 13 Jbeta primers were used. Data came from immunoSEQ multiplex PCR; TCRdb stores just in-frame clones and leaves some out. The repertoire holds 60,000 to 80,000 clones, 62% seen once, with approximately 2.8% in the top ten. This chain joins TRBV7-9 and TRBJ1-3; D possibly corresponds to TRBD1 (5 bases). The specimen was PBMCs. The receptor was isolated from a man younger than 40 in good health and CMV-seronegative. This CDR3 is CASTPTVRPARGNTIYF. The CDR3 nucleotides are TGTGCCAGCACCCCGACAGTCCGACCGGCGAGAGGAAACACCATATATTTT.